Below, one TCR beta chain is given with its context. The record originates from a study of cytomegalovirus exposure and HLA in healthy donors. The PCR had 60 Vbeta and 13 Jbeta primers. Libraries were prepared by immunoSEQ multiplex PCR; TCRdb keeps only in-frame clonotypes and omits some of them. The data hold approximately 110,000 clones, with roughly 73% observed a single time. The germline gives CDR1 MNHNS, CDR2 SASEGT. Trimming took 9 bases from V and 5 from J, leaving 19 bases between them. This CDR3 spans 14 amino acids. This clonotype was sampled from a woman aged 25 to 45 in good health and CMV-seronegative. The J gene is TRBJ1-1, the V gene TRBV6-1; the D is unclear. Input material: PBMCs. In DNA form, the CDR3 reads TGTGCCAGTCGCACGGCGGAGCTTGGGACTGAAGCTTTCTTT. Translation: CASRTAELGTEAFF.